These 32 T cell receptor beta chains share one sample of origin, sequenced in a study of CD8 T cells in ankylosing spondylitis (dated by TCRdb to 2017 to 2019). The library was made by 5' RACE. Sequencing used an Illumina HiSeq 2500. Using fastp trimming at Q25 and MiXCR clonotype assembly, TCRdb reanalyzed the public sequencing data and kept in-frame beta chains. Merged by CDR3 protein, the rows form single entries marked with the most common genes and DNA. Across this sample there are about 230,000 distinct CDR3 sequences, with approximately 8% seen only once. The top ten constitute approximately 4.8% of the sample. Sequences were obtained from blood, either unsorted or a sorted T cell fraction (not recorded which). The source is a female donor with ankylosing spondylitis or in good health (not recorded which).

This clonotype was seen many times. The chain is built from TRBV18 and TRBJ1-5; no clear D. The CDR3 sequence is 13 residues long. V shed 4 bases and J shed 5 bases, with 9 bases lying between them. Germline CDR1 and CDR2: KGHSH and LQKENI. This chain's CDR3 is CASSLDSDQPQHF. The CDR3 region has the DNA TGTGCCAGCTCACTTGACTCAGATCAGCCCCAGCATTTT.

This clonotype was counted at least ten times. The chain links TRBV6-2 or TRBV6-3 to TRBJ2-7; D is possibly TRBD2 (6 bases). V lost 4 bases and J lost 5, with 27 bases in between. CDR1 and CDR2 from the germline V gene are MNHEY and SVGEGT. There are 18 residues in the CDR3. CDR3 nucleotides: TGTGCCAGCAGTTCCGGAGGGTTGGCCGGAGTGAGTAGGAACGAGCAGTACTTC. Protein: CASSSGGLAGVSRNEQYF.

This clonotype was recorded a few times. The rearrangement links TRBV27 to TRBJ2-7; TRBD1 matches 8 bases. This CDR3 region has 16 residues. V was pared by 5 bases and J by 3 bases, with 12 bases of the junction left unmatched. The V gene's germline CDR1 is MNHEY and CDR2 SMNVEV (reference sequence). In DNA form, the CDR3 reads TGTGCCAGCAGTCCACAGACAGGGGAGCGGAGCTACGAGCAGTACTTC. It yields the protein CASSPQTGERSYEQYF.

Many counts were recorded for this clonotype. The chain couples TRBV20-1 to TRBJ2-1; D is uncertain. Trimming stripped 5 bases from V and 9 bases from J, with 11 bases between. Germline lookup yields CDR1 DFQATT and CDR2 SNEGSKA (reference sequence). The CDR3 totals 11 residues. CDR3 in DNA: TGCAGTGCTCACCTGGTCGCTGAGCAGTTCTTC. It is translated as CSAHLVAEQFF.

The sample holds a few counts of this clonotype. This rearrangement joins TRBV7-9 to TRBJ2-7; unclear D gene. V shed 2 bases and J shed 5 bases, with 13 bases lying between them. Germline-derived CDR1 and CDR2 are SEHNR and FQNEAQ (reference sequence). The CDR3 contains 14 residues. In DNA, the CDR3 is TGTGCCAGCAGCTTACGCTTGGGCTTCGACGAGCAGTACTTC. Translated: CASSLRLGFDEQYF.

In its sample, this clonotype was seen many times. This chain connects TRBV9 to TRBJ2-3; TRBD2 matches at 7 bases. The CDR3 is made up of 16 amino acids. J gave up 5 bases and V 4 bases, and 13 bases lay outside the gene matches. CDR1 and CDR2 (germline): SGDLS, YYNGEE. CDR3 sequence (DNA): TGTGCCAGCAGCCGGGGGGTAAACGGGCATGTAGATACGCAGTATTTT. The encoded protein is CASSRGVNGHVDTQYF.

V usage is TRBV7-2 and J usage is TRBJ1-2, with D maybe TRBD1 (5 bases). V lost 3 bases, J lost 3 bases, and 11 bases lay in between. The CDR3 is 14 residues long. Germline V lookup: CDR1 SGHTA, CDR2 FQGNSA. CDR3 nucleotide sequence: TGTGCCAGCAGCTTGGTCAGGGCGGACTATGGCTACACCTTC. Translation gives CASSLVRADYGYTF. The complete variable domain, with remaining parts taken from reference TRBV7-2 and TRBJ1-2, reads GAGVSQSPSNKVTEKGKDVELRCDPISGHTALYWYRQSLGQGLEFLIYFQGNSAPDKSGLPSDRFSAERTGGSVSTLTIQRTQQEDSAVYLCASSLVRADYGYTFGSGTRLTVV.

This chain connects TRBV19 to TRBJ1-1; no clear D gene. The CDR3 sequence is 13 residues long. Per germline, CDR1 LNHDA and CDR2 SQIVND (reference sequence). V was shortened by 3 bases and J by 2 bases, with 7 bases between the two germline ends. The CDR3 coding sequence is TGTGCCAGTAGTATCGGGCCCAACACTGAAGCTTTCTTT. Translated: CASSIGPNTEAFF.

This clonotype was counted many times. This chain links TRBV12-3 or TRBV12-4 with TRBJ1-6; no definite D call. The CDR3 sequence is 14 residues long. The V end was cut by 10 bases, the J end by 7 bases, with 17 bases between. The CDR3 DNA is TGTGCCAAAAACCCGGACCTCGTCAATTCACCCCTCCACTTT. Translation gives CAKNPDLVNSPLHF.

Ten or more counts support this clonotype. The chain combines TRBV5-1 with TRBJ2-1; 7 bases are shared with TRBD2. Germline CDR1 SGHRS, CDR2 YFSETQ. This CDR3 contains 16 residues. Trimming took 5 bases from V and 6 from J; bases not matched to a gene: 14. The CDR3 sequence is CASRNVGGLVGNEQFF. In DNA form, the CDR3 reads TGCGCCAGCAGAAATGTGGGCGGACTAGTTGGCAATGAGCAGTTCTTC.

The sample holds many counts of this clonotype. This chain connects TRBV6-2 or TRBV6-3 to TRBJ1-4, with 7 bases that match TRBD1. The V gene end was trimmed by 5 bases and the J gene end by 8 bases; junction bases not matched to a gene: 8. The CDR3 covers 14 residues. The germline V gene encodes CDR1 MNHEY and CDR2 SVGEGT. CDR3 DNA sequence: TGTGCCAGCAGTCGTCCGACAGGGAAAGAAAAACTGTTTTTT. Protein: CASSRPTGKEKLFF.

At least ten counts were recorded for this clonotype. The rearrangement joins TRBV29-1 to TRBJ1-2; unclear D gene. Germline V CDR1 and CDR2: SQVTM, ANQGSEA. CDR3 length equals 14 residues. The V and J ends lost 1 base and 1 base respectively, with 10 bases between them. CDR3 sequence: CSVEAGSLNYGYTF. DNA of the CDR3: TGCAGCGTTGAAGCCGGCAGTCTTAACTATGGCTACACCTTC.

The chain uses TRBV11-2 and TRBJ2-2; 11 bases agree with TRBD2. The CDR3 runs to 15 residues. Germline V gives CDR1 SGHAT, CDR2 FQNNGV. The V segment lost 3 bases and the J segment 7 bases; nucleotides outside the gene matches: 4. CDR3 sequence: CASSLTSGKVGELFF. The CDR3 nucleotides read TGTGCCAGCAGCTTGACTAGCGGGAAGGTCGGGGAGCTGTTTTTT.

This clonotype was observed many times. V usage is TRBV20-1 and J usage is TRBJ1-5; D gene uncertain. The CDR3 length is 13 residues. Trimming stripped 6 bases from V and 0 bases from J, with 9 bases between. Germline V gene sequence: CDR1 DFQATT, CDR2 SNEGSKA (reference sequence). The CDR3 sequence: CSAPMNSNQPQHF. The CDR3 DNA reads TGCAGTGCCCCGATGAATAGCAATCAGCCCCAGCATTTT.

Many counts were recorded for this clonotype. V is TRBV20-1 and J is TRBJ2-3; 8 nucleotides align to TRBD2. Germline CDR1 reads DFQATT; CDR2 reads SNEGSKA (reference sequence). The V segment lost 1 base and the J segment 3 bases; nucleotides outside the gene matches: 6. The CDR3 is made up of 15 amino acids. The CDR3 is CSARAYSGKTDTQYF. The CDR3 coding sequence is TGCAGTGCTAGAGCCTATAGCGGGAAGACAGATACGCAGTATTTT.

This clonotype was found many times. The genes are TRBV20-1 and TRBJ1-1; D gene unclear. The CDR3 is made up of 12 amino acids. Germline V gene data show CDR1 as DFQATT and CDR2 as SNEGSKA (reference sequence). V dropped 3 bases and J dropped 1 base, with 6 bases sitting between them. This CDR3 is CSASQKNTEAFF. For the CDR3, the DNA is TGCAGTGCTAGCCAGAAGAACACTGAAGCTTTCTTT.

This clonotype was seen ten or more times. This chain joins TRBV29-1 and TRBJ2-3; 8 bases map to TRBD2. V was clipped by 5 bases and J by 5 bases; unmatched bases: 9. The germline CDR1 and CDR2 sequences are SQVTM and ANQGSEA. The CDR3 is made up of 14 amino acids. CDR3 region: CSVTTGGPEDTQYF. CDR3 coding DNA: TGCAGCGTTACCACGGGGGGGCCGGAAGATACGCAGTATTTT.

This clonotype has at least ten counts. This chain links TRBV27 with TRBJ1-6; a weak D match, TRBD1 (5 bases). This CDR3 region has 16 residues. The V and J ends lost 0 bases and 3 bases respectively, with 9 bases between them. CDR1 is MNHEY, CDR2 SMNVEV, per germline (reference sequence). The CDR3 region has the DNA TGTGCCAGCAGTTTATCGATAAGGGGCTATAATTCACCCCTCCACTTT. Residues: CASSLSIRGYNSPLHF.

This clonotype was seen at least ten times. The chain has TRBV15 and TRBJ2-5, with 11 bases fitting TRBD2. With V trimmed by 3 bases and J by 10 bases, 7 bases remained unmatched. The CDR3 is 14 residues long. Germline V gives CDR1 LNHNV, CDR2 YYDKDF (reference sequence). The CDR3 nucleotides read TGTGCCACCAGCAGGGAAACTAGCGGGAGTTTCCAGTACTTC. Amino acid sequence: CATSRETSGSFQYF.

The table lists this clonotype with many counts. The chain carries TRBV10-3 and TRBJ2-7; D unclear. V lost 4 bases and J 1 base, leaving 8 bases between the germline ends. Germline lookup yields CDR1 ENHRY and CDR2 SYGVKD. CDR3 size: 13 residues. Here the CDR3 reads CAISVSGSYEQYF. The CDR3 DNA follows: TGTGCCATCAGTGTGTCCGGTTCCTACGAGCAGTACTTC.

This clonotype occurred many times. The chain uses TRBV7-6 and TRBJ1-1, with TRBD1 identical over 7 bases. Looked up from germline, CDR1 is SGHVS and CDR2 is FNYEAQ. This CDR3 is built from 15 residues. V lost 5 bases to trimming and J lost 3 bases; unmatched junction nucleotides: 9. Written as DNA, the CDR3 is TGTGCCAGCAGCCTCGGGGACAGTGCCTACACTGAAGCTTTCTTT. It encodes CASSLGDSAYTEAFF.

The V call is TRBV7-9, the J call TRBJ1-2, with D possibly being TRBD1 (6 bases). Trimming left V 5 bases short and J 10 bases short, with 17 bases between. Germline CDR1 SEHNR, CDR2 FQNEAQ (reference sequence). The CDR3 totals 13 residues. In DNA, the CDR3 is TGTGCCAGCAGCGCACCGGGGGCGAGGAACTACACCTTC. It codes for CASSAPGARNYTF.

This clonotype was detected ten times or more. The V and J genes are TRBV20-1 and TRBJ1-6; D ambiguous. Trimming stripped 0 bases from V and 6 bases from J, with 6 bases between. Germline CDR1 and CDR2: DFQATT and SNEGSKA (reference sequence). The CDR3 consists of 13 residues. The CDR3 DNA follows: TGCAGTGCTAGAGATCGGAGTAATTCACCCCTCCACTTT. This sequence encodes CSARDRSNSPLHF.

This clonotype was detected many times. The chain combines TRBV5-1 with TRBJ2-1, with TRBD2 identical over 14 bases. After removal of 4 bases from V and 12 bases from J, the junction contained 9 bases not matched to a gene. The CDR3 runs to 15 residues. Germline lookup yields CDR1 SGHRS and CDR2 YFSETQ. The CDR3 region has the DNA TGCGCCAGCAGCCCAGGGACTAGCGGGAGCCCAAGGCAGTTCTTC. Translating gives CASSPGTSGSPRQFF.

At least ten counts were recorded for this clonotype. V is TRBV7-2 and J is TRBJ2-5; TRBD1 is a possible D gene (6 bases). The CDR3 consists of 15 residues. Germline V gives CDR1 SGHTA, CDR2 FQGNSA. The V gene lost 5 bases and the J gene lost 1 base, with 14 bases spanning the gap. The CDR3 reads CASSLIWGPQETQYF. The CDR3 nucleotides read TGTGCCAGCAGCCTCATCTGGGGGCCCCAAGAGACCCAGTACTTC.

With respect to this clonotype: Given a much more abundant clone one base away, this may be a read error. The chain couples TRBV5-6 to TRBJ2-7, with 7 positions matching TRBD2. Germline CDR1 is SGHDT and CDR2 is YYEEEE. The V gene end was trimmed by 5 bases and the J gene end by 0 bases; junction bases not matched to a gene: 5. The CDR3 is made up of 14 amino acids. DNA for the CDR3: TGTGCCAGCAGTCTTAGCGGGTTCTCCTACGAGCAGTACTTC. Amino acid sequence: CASSLSGFSYEQYF.

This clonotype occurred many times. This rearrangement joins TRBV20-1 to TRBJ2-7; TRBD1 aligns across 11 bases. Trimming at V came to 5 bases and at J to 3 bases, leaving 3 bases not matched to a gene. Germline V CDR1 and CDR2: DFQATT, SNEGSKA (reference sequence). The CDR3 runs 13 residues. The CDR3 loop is CSALGTGGYEQYF. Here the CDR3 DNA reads TGCAGTGCTCTCGGGACAGGGGGCTACGAGCAGTACTTC.

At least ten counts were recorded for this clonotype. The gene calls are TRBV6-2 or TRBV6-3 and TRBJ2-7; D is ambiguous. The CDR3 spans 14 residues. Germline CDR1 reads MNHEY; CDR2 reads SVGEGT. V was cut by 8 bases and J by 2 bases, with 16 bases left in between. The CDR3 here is CASGNRPIPYEQYF. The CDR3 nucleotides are TGTGCCAGCGGGAACCGGCCTATACCCTACGAGCAGTACTTC.

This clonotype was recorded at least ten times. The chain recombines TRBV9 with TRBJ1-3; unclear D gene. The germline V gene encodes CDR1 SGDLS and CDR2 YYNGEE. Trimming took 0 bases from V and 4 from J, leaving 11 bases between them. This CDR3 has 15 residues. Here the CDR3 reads CASSVVDGLGNTIYF. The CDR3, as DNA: TGTGCCAGCAGCGTAGTGGACGGGTTGGGAAACACCATATATTTT.

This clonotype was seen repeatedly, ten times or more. The CDR3 DNA sequence: TGTGCCAGCAGCGTGGGAGGGAGCCCGGGGGATGAGCAGTTCTTC. This sequence encodes CASSVGGSPGDEQFF. V usage is TRBV9 and J usage is TRBJ2-1; TRBD2 matches 7 bases. V gave up 2 bases and J gave up 8 bases; unmatched junction bases: 10. This CDR3 contains 15 residues. In germline, CDR1 is SGDLS, CDR2 YYNGEE.

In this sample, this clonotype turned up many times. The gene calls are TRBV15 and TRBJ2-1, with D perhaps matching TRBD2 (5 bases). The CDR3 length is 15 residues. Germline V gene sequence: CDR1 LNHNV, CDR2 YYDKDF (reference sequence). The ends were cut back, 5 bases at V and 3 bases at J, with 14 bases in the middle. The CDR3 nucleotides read TGTGCCACCAGCCCGTCCGGGGATGGCTACAATGAGCAGTTCTTC. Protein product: CATSPSGDGYNEQFF.

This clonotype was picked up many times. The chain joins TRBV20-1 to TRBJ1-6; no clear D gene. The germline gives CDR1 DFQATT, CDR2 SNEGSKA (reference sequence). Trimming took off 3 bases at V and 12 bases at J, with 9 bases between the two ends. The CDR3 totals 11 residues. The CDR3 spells CSASGAKPLHF. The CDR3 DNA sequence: TGCAGTGCTAGCGGCGCAAAACCCCTCCACTTT.